The 17 T cell receptor beta chains below come from one sample, sequenced in a study of T-cell reconstitution after alpha-beta-depleted transplantation in children. Preparation of the TCRbeta library used unique molecular identifiers. Each CDR3 protein is one row after TCRdb ran MiXCR on the PCR reads. The sample lists 250,000 to 300,000 distinct CDR3 sequences; roughly 10% were seen once. Sequenced here: peripheral blood, sampled 180 days after TCRalphabeta/CD19-depleted stem cell transplant. These receptors all come from a male patient aged 2 to 9 who had a stem cell transplant for chronic granulomatous disease, so the T cells may come from the graft donor.

This clonotype was seen only a few times. The rearrangement uses TRBV5-6 and TRBJ2-7, with a possible D match to TRBD2 (5 bases). Germline-derived CDR1 and CDR2 are SGHDT and YYEEEE. Trimming shortened V by 2 bases and J by 5 bases, and 17 bases separated the two germline ends. The CDR3 runs to 15 residues. The CDR3 sequence is CASSFIGGLEDEQYF. The CDR3 DNA is TGTGCCAGCAGCTTCATTGGCGGGCTAGAGGACGAGCAGTACTTC.

This clonotype was seen many times. V and J are TRBV7-8 and TRBJ2-7, with 11 bases aligning to TRBD2. The germline gives CDR1 SGHVS, CDR2 FQNEAQ. The V gene end was trimmed by 6 bases and the J gene end by 2 bases; junction bases not matched to a gene: 15. The CDR3 is 18 residues long. The CDR3 here is CASSSTGLTSGSTYEQYF. Written as DNA, the CDR3 is TGTGCCAGCAGTTCCACAGGACTCACTAGCGGGAGCACCTACGAGCAGTACTTC.

This clonotype was detected ten times or more. This chain joins TRBV20-1 and TRBJ2-7; D gene ambiguous. Between the trimmed V and J ends, which lost 2 bases and 3 bases, there was a span of 20 bases. Germline V gene lookup returns CDR1 DFQATT and CDR2 SNEGSKA (reference sequence). The CDR3 covers 16 residues. Here the CDR3 DNA reads TGCAGTGCTAGAACTAACTCGTGGGCGGTAGGCTACGAGCAGTACTTC. Its protein is CSARTNSWAVGYEQYF.

This clonotype has at least ten counts. CDR3 sequence: CASSFPDGEQYF. The CDR3 coding sequence is TGTGCCAGCAGCTTTCCGGATGGCGAGCAGTACTTC. The chain uses TRBV7-2 and TRBJ2-7; D remains unclear. The CDR3 length is 12 residues. Germline loops: CDR1 SGHTA, CDR2 FQGNSA. V was pared by 3 bases and J by 6 bases, with 9 bases between.

This chain connects TRBV5-1 to TRBJ2-7; 11 nucleotides line up with TRBD2. The length of the CDR3 is 15 residues. The germline V gene has CDR1 SGHRS and CDR2 YFSETQ. With V trimmed by 2 bases and J by 5 bases, 6 bases remained unmatched. The CDR3 nucleotides read TGCGCCAGCAGCTTAACTAGCGGGAGTACCCACGAGCAGTACTTC. This codes for CASSLTSGSTHEQYF.

This clonotype showed up many times. This CDR3 is CASSQDRGRGETQYF. CDR3 nucleotide sequence: TGTGCCAGCAGCCAAGATCGCGGCCGCGGAGAGACCCAGTACTTC. The chain has TRBV3-1 and TRBJ2-5, with no clear D. This CDR3 comprises 15 residues. V was trimmed by 0 bases and J by 4 bases, leaving 12 bases between them. Looked up from germline, CDR1 is LGHDT and CDR2 is YNNKEL (reference sequence).

This clonotype was counted ten times or more. The chain couples TRBV15 to TRBJ2-3; D unclear. This CDR3 has 12 residues. V was trimmed by 4 bases and J by 6 bases, leaving 8 bases between them. Per germline, CDR1 LNHNV and CDR2 YYDKDF (reference sequence). This chain's CDR3 is CATSIPSDTQYF. The CDR3 bases are TGTGCCACCAGCATACCTAGTGATACGCAGTATTTT.

This clonotype was seen ten or more times. The chain recombines TRBV9 with TRBJ2-7; 7 nucleotides agree with TRBD2. The trim removed 4 bases at V and 2 bases at J, leaving 6 bases unmatched. CDR3 size: 14 residues. Germline V lookup: CDR1 SGDLS, CDR2 YYNGEE. The CDR3 DNA sequence: TGTGCCAGCAGCTCTAGCGGTTACGCCTACGAGCAGTACTTC. It yields the protein CASSSSGYAYEQYF.

Note on this clonotype: This may stem from a read error, because a much larger clone lies one nucleotide away. The chain employs TRBV11-2 and TRBJ2-5; D perhaps matches TRBD2 (6 bases). Looked up from germline, CDR1 is SGHAT and CDR2 is FQNNGV. This CDR3 has 13 amino acids. DNA for the CDR3: TGTGCCAGCAGCCGGGGGAGGCTCGAGACCCAGTCCTTC. Translation gives CASSRGRLETQSF.

This clonotype has at least ten counts. The chain employs TRBV20-1 and TRBJ2-5; 11 bases line up with TRBD2. The CDR3 has 14 amino acids. Germline CDR1 is DFQATT and CDR2 is SNEGSKA (reference sequence). The J segment lost 1 base and the V segment lost 3 bases, leaving 1 base of the junction unmatched. The CDR3 DNA reads as TGCAGTGCTAGGGGGACTAGCGGCCAAGAGACCCAGTACTTC. Its protein product is CSARGTSGQETQYF.

The chain recombines TRBV5-4 with TRBJ2-5; D unresolved. Germline-derived CDR1 and CDR2 are SGHNT and YYREEE (reference sequence). The CDR3 consists of 12 residues. Trimming took off 5 bases at V and 9 bases at J, with 14 bases between the two ends. This chain's CDR3 is CASSQNERAQYF. CDR3 sequence (DNA): TGTGCCAGCAGTCAGAATGAGCGCGCCCAGTACTTC.

This clonotype was counted many times. The CDR3 DNA reads TGTGCCAGCGCTATCCCCAGCCTCAATCAGCCCCAGCATTTT. Translating it yields CASAIPSLNQPQHF. The V call is TRBV12-3 or TRBV12-4, the J call TRBJ1-5; unclear D gene. The CDR3 sequence is 14 residues long. V shed 8 bases and J shed 3 bases, with 14 bases lying between them.

This clonotype was seen at least ten times. This rearrangement joins TRBV6-2 or TRBV6-3 to TRBJ2-2; D may correspond to TRBD1 or TRBD2 (5 bases each). The V gene lost 7 bases and the J gene lost 4 bases, with 16 bases spanning the gap. The CDR3 contains 15 residues. Per germline, CDR1 MNHEY and CDR2 SVGEGT. The CDR3 reads CASTSRGVPTGELFF. Here the CDR3 DNA reads TGTGCCAGCACGAGTCGAGGGGTGCCCACCGGGGAGCTGTTTTTT.

This clonotype was seen many times. V and J are TRBV28 and TRBJ2-3, with 10 positions matching TRBD2. With 3 bases clipped from V and 4 bases from J, the junction kept 1 base outside the gene matches. The CDR3 is 14 amino acids. CDR1 is MDHEN and CDR2 is SYDVKM in the germline V gene. CDR3 amino acids: CASSLTSGSDTQYF. In nucleotides, the CDR3 is TGTGCCAGCAGTTTGACTAGCGGGTCAGATACGCAGTATTTT.

In this sample, this clonotype turned up many times. The genes are TRBV15 and TRBJ2-2; the D is unclear. The CDR3 is 14 amino acids. Per the germline V gene, CDR1 is LNHNV and CDR2 is YYDKDF (reference sequence). Trimming took 0 bases from V and 5 from J, leaving 7 bases between them. CDR3 region: CATSRDSGTGELFF. CDR3 in DNA: TGTGCCACCAGCAGAGATTCGGGTACCGGGGAGCTGTTTTTT.

This clonotype has only a few counts. The gene calls are TRBV29-1 and TRBJ1-2; 7 nucleotides align to TRBD1. The CDR3 runs 12 residues. In germline, CDR1 is SQVTM, CDR2 ANQGSEA. The ends lost 1 base at V and 5 bases at J; junction bases unmatched: 1. The CDR3 here is CSVEAGGYGYTF. DNA of the CDR3: TGCAGCGTTGAAGCAGGGGGATATGGCTACACCTTC.

This clonotype was seen at least ten times. The chain carries TRBV6-2 or TRBV6-3 and TRBJ2-1, with no clear D. The ends were cut back, 2 bases at V and 9 bases at J, with 20 bases in the middle. This CDR3 is built from 16 residues. Germline assignment: CDR1 MNHEY and CDR2 SVGEGT. The CDR3 reads CASSYRLTLASGEQFF. DNA of the CDR3: TGTGCCAGCAGTTACCGACTTACCCTGGCTTCGGGTGAGCAGTTCTTC.